Presented here are 21 T cell receptor beta chains from one specimen sequenced in a study of shared clonotypes between healthy human individuals. Sequencing was performed with immunoSEQ multiplex PCR; in TCRdb, only in-frame clones are kept and a portion is missing. Altogether about 2.4 million clones are present, 80% to 95% being singletons, with the ten largest covering about 0.39%. Material: naive CD4+ T cells from PBMCs. Documented subset: CD45RA+ positively selected. These receptors were obtained from a man younger than 35 in good health. Some clones in this sample may be carry-over from other donors' samples.

V usage is TRBV28 and J usage is TRBJ2-4; maybe TRBD1 (6 bases). Germline CDR1 reads MDHEN; CDR2 reads SYDVKM. The CDR3 is 18 residues long. V gave up 4 bases and J gave up 7 bases, with 26 bases separating them. This CDR3 reads CASSSLDVGTSKGNIQYF. CDR3 DNA sequence: TGTGCCAGCAGTTCCCTCGATGTTGGGACATCCAAAGGGAACATTCAGTACTTC.

The chain joins TRBV29-1 to TRBJ1-4; perhaps TRBD1 as D (5 bases). V was clipped by 5 bases and J by 5 bases, with 9 bases between them. CDR1 SQVTM and CDR2 ANQGSEA come from the germline V gene. The CDR3 runs to 12 residues. The CDR3 DNA is TGCAGCGTTAGGGCAGGGAATGAAAAACTGTTTTTT. Translation: CSVRAGNEKLFF.

The chain employs TRBV19 and TRBJ1-5; TRBD1 is a possible D gene (6 bases). There are 16 residues in the CDR3. Per the germline V gene, CDR1 is LNHDA and CDR2 is SQIVND (reference sequence). Trimming stripped 3 bases from V and 3 bases from J, with 15 bases between. CDR3 nucleotides: TGTGCCAGTAGTATGGGGGCCCTCCCCCTCAATCAGCCCCAGCATTTT. This translates into CASSMGALPLNQPQHF.

V gene TRBV7-9 combines with J gene TRBJ2-1; TRBD1 might be the D (6 bases). Deletions cut 2 bases from V and 7 bases from J, with 18 bases between. The CDR3 sequence is 16 residues long. Per germline, CDR1 SEHNR and CDR2 FQNEAQ (reference sequence). The CDR3 coding sequence is TGTGCCAGCAGCTTACTCGGGACAAACCTTGGGAATGAGCAGTTCTTC. Encoded protein: CASSLLGTNLGNEQFF.

V gene TRBV7-3 combines with J gene TRBJ2-7; no clear D gene. Germline-derived CDR1 and CDR2 are SGHTA and FQGTGA. The length of the CDR3 is 14 residues. V dropped 7 bases and J dropped 1 base, with 14 bases sitting between them. The CDR3 bases are TGTGCCAGCACCGTTGCGGCACGATCCTACGAGCAGTACTTC. Translating it yields CASTVAARSYEQYF.

The chain carries TRBV29-1 and TRBJ2-5; 12 bases fit TRBD2. The V segment lost 7 bases and the J segment 0 bases; nucleotides outside the gene matches: 6. The germline gives CDR1 SQVTM, CDR2 ANQGSEA. The CDR3 is 15 amino acids. CDR3 sequence reads: CSGTGTSGYQETQYF. In DNA form, the CDR3 reads TGCAGCGGTACCGGGACTAGCGGGTACCAAGAGACCCAGTACTTC. Full variable domain (missing parts from reference TRBV29-1 and TRBJ2-5): SAVISQKPSRDICQRGTSLTIQCQVDSQVTMMFWYRQQPGQSLTLIATANQGSEATYESGFVIDKFPISRPNLTFSTLTVSNMSPEDSSIYLCSGTGTSGYQETQYFGPGTRLLVL.

As to this clone: This same CDR3 is encoded by further DNA sequences in the sample. V and J are TRBV18 and TRBJ1-1; TRBD1 matches 8 bases. V dropped 3 bases and J dropped 0; count of bases not matched to a gene: 3. The V gene's germline CDR1 is KGHSH and CDR2 LQKENI. The CDR3 runs to 15 residues. CDR3 nucleotides: TGTGCCAGCTCACCGAGGACAGGGCTGAACACTGAAGCTTTCTTT. Encoded protein: CASSPRTGLNTEAFF.

The rearrangement joins TRBV4-2 to TRBJ2-1; 12 positions agree with TRBD2. Germline V gives CDR1 LGHNA, CDR2 YNFKEQ. The CDR3 consists of 15 residues. With 5 bases clipped from V and 8 bases from J, the junction kept 7 bases outside the gene matches. The CDR3 DNA sequence: TGTGCCAGCAGCAGGACTAGCGGGAATAGTGATGAGCAGTTCTTC. It yields the protein CASSRTSGNSDEQFF.

The J gene is TRBJ1-4, the V gene TRBV28; possibly TRBD1 for D (5 bases). The CDR3 contains 13 residues. Germline V gene lookup returns CDR1 MDHEN and CDR2 SYDVKM. The V end lost 3 bases, the J end lost 9 bases, and 11 bases lay between the germline ends. This chain's CDR3 is CASSFGDRQKLFF. As DNA, the CDR3 is TGTGCCAGCAGTTTTGGGGACCGGCAAAAACTGTTTTTT.

The chain employs TRBV5-1 and TRBJ1-5, with D perhaps TRBD1 (6 bases). V shed 0 bases and J shed 0 bases, with 10 bases lying between them. Germline loops: CDR1 SGHRS, CDR2 YFSETQ. The CDR3 runs to 16 residues. In nucleotides, the CDR3 is TGCGCCAGCAGCTTGGTCAGGACAGCTAGCAATCAGCCCCAGCATTTT. Its translation: CASSLVRTASNQPQHF.

The chain is built from TRBV6-5 and TRBJ1-3; no firm D call. This CDR3 has 14 residues. Trimming took off 6 bases at V and 2 bases at J, with 11 bases between the two ends. Germline lookup yields CDR1 MNHEY and CDR2 SVGAGI. CDR3 in amino acids: CASRTGDTGNTIYF. The CDR3 nucleotides read TGTGCCAGCAGGACCGGTGACACTGGAAACACCATATATTTT.

The table lists this clone with a count of one. The rearrangement uses TRBV18 and TRBJ2-7, with D maybe TRBD2 (6 bases). V lost 1 base, J lost 1 base, and 11 bases lay in between. The CDR3 is 15 amino acids. CDR1 and CDR2 (germline): KGHSH, LQKENI. The CDR3 sequence: CASSPQVAGSYEQYF. The CDR3 nucleotides read TGTGCCAGCTCACCACAGGTGGCGGGGTCCTACGAGCAGTACTTC.

J is TRBJ2-1 and V is TRBV7-2, with D uncertain. Germline CDR1 and CDR2: SGHTA and FQGNSA. The length of the CDR3 is 13 residues. V gave up 4 bases and J gave up 9 bases, with 13 bases separating them. The CDR3, as DNA: TGTGCCAGCAGCTCCACCGGGCACCGTGAGCAGTTCTTC. Translated, it gives CASSSTGHREQFF.

V and J are TRBV28 and TRBJ1-1; D unresolved. Germline lookup yields CDR1 MDHEN and CDR2 SYDVKM. V was shortened by 2 bases and J by 0 bases, with 10 bases between the two germline ends. The CDR3 has 15 amino acids. The CDR3 sequence is CASSLGRAMNTEAFF. The CDR3 DNA is TGTGCCAGCAGTTTAGGCCGGGCCATGAACACTGAAGCTTTCTTT.

This clone has just one count. This sequence joins TRBV27 and TRBJ1-2; no clear D gene. The CDR3 is made up of 9 amino acids. The V gene lost 11 bases and the J gene lost 8 bases, with 9 bases spanning the gap. Germline CDR1 reads MNHEY; CDR2 reads SMNVEV (reference sequence). CDR3 protein: CAPPRGYTF. The CDR3 DNA follows: TGTGCCCCACCACGCGGCTACACCTTC.

The rearrangement joins TRBV5-1 to TRBJ2-7, with TRBD1 identical over 9 bases. Germline CDR1 SGHRS, CDR2 YFSETQ. With 7 bases clipped from V and 3 bases from J, the junction kept 14 bases outside the gene matches. The CDR3 extends over 16 amino acids. The CDR3 DNA follows: TGCGCCAGCGGCGACTCGACCGGGACAGGGCACTACGAGCAGTACTTC. This translates into CASGDSTGTGHYEQYF.

V is TRBV5-1 and J is TRBJ2-7; D ambiguous. V was pared by 4 bases and J by 3 bases, with 8 bases between. The germline gives CDR1 SGHRS, CDR2 YFSETQ. CDR3 size: 12 residues. The CDR3 protein is CASSQTFYEQYF. In DNA, the CDR3 is TGCGCCAGCAGCCAGACATTCTACGAGCAGTACTTC.

This clone was seen a handful of times. The chain combines TRBV18 with TRBJ2-5; 7 bases align to TRBD1. From germline, CDR1 is KGHSH and CDR2 LQKENI. V was clipped by 1 base and J by 2 bases; unmatched bases: 1. The CDR3 extends over 14 amino acids. CDR3 sequence (DNA): TGTGCCAGCTCACCACAGGGGGCTCAAGAGACCCAGTACTTC. Translation gives CASSPQGAQETQYF.

This chain joins TRBV6-1 and TRBJ1-3; the D gene is possibly TRBD1 (5 bases). The germline gives CDR1 MNHNS, CDR2 SASEGT. The ends were cut back, 4 bases at V and 5 bases at J, with 15 bases in the middle. The CDR3 consists of 15 residues. This CDR3 reads CASSARLGGRNTIYF. Written as DNA, the CDR3 is TGTGCCAGCAGTGCTCGTTTGGGGGGAAGAAACACCATATATTTT.

V is TRBV28 and J is TRBJ1-1, with TRBD1 as a possible D gene (6 bases). The CDR3 runs 18 residues. The V end was cut by 7 bases, the J end by 0 bases, with 24 bases between. Per the germline V gene, CDR1 is MDHEN and CDR2 is SYDVKM. CDR3 loop: CASTPVRWGLALNTEAFF. The DNA for the CDR3 is TGTGCCAGCACCCCGGTCAGGTGGGGGCTTGCTTTGAACACTGAAGCTTTCTTT.

On this clone: Other nucleotide sequences from this sample produce the same CDR3. The V gene is TRBV9, the J gene TRBJ2-1, with 12 positions matching TRBD2. Per the germline V gene, CDR1 is SGDLS and CDR2 is YYNGEE. The CDR3 consists of 15 residues. V lost 3 bases and J lost 4; bases outside the gene matches: 2. The CDR3 here is CASSETSGSYNEQFF. In DNA form, the CDR3 reads TGTGCCAGCAGCGAGACTAGCGGGAGTTACAATGAGCAGTTCTTC.